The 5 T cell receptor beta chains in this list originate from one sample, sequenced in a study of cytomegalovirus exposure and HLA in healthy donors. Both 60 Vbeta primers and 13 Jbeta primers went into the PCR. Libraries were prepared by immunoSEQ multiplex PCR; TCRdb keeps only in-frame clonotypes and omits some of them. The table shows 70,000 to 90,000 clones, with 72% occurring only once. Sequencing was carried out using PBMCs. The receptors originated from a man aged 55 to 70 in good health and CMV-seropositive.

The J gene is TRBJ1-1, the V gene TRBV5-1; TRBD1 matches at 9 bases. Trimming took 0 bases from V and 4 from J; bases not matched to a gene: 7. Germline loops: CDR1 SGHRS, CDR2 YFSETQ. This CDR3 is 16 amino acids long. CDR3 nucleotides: TGCGCCAGCAGCTTGGACCCCGGGACAGGGATCACTGAAGCTTTCTTT. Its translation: CASSLDPGTGITEAFF.

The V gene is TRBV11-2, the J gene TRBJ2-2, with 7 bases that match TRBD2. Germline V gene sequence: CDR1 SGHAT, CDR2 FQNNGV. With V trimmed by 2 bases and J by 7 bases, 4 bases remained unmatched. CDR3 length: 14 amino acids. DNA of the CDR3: TGTGCCAGCAGCTTACCAGCGGGGTTCGGGGAGCTGTTTTTT. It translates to CASSLPAGFGELFF. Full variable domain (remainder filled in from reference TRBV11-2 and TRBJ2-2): EAGVAQSPRYKIIEKRQSVAFWCNPISGHATLYWYQQILGQGPKLLIQFQNNGVVDDSQLPKDRFSAERLKGVDSTLKIQPAKLEDSAVYLCASSLPAGFGELFFGEGSRLTVL.

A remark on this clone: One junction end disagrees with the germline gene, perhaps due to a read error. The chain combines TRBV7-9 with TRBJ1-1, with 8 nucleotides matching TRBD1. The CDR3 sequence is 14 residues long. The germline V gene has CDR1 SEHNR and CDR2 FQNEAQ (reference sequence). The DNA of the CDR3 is TGTTCCAGCAGCTCCCAGGACAGGGAAAGGCAAGCTTTCTTT. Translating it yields CSSSSQDRERQAFF.

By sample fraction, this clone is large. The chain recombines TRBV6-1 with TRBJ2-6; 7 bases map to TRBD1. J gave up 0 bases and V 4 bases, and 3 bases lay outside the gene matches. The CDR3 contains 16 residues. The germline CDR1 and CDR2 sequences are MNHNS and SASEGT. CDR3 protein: CASSGTGFSGANVLTF. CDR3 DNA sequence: TGTGCCAGCAGTGGGACAGGCTTCTCTGGGGCCAACGTCCTGACTTTC.

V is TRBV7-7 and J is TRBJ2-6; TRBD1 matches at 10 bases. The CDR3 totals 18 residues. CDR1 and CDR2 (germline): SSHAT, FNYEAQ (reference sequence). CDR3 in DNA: TGTGCTATTGAGGAATCCGGGACAGGGGTCTCTGGGGCCAACGTCCTGACTTTC. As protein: CAIEESGTGVSGANVLTF.